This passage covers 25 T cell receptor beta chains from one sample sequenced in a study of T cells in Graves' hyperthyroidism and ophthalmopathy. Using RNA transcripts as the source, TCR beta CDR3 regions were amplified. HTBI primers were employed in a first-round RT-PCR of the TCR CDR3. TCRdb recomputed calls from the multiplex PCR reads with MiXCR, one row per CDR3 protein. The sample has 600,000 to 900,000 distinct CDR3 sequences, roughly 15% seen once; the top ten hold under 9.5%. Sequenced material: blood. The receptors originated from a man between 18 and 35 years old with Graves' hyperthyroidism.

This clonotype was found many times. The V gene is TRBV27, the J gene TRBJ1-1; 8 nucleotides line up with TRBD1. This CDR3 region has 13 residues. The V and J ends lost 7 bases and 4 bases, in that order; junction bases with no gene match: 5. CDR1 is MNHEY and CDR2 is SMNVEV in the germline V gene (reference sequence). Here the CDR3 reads CASIRQGSTEAFF. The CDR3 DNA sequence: TGTGCCAGCATTCGACAGGGGAGCACTGAAGCTTTCTTT.

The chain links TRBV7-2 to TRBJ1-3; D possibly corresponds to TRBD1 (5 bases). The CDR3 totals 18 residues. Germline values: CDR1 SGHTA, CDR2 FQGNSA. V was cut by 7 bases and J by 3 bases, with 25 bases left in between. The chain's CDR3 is CASNPGGPFGQDGNTIYF. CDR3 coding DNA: TGTGCCAGCAACCCGGGGGGTCCCTTCGGCCAGGATGGAAACACCATATATTTT.

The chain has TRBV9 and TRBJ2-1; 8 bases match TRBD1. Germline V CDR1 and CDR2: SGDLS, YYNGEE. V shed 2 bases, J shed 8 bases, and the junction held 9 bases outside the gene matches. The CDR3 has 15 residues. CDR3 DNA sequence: TGTGCCAGCAGCGTCCAGGGGGCATCCATCGATGAGCAGTTCTTC. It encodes CASSVQGASIDEQFF.

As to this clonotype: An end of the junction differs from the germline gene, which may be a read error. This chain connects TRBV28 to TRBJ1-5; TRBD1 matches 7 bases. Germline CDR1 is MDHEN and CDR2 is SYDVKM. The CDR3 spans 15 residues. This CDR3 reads CAISDPKTGAQPQHF. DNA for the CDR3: TGTGCCATCAGTGATCCGAAAACAGGGGCGCAGCCCCAGCATTTT.

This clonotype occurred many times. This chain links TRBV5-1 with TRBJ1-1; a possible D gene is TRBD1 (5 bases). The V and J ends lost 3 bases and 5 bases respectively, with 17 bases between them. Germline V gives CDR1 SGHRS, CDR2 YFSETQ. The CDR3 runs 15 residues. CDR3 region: CASSSAGLSRTEAFF. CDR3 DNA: TGCGCCAGCAGCTCTGCAGGGTTGAGTCGGACTGAAGCTTTCTTT.

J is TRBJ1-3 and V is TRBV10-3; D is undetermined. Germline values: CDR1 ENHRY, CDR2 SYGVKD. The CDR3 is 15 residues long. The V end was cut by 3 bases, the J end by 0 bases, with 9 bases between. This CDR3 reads CAISDDSLSGNTIYF. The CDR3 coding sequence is TGTGCCATCAGTGACGACTCCCTCTCTGGAAACACCATATATTTT.

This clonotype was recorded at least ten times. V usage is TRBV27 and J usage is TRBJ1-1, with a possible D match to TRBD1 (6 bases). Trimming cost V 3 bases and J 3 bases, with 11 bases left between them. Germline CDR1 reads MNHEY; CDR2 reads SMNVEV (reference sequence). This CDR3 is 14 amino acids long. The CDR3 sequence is CASSFGGRDTEAFF. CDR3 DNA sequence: TGTGCCAGCAGTTTTGGGGGGCGCGACACTGAAGCTTTCTTT.

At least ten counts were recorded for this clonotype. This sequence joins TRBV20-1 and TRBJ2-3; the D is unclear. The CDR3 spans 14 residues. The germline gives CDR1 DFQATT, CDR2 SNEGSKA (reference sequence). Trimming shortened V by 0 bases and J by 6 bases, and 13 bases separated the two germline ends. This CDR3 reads CSARDAGTVDTQYF. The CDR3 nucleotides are TGCAGTGCTAGAGACGCCGGTACGGTGGATACGCAGTATTTT.

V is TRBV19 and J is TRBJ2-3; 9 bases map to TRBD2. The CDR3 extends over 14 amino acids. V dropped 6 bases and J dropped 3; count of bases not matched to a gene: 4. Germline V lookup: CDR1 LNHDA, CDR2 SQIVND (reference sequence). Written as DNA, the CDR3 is TGTGCCAGTAGGGAAGCGGGAGGAACAGATACGCAGTATTTT. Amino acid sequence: CASREAGGTDTQYF.

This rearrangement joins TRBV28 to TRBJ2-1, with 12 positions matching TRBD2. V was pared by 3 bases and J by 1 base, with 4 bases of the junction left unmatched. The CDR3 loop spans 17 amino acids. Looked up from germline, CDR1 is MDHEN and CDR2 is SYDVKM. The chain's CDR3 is CASSLLAGGPSYNEQFF. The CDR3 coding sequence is TGTGCCAGCAGTTTGCTAGCGGGAGGGCCTTCCTACAATGAGCAGTTCTTC.

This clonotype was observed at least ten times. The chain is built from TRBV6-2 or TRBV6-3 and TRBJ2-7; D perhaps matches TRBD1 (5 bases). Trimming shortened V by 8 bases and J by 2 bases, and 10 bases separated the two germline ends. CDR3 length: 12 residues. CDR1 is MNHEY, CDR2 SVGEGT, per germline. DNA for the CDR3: TGTGCCAGCGGACATTCGACCTACGAGCAGTACTTC. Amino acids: CASGHSTYEQYF.

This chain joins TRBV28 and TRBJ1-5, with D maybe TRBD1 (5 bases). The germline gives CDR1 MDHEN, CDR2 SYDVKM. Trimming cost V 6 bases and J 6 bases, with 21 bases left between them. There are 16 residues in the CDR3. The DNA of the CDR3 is TGTGCCAGCAGCCGAAGACGGTCAGGGTTCGGTCAGCCCCAGCATTTT. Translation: CASSRRRSGFGQPQHF.

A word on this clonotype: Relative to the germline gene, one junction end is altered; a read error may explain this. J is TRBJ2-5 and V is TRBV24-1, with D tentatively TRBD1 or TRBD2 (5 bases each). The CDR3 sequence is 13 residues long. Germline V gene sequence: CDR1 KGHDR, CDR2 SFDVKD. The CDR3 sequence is CATSEGPQETQCF. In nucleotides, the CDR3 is TGTGCCACCAGTGAGGGACCCCAAGAGACCCAGTGCTTC.

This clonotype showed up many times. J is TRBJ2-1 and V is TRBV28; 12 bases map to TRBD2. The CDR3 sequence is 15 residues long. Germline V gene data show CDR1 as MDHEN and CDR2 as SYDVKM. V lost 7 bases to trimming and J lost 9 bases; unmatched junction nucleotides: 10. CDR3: CASTNLAGGLSEQFF. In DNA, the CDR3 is TGTGCCAGCACTAACCTAGCGGGAGGGCTAAGTGAGCAGTTCTTC.

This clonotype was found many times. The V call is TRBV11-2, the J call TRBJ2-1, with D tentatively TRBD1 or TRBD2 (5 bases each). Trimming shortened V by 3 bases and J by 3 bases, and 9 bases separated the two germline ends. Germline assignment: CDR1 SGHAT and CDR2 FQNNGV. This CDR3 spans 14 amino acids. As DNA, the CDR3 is TGTGCCAGCAGCTTCCCTGGGGGCTACAATGAGCAGTTCTTC. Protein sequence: CASSFPGGYNEQFF.

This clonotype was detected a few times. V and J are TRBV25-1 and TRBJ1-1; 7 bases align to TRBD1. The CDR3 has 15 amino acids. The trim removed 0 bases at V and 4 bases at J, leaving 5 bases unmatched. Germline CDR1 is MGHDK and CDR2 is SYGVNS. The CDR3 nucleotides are TGTGCCAGCAGTGAATATCCGTCAGGGGGCACTGAAGCTTTCTTT. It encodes CASSEYPSGGTEAFF.

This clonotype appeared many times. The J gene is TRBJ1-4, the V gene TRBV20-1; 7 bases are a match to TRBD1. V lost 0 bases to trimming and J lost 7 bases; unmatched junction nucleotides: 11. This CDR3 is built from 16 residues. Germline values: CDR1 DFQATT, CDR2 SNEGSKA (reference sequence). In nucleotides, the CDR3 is TGCAGTGCTAGAGATCGGGGAGGGACAGCTTTTGAAAAACTGTTTTTT. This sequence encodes CSARDRGGTAFEKLFF.

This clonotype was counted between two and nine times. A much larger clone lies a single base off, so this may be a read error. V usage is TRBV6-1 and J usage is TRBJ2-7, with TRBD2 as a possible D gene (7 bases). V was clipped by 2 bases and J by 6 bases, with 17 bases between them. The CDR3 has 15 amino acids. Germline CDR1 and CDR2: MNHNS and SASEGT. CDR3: CASSERWGGQSEQYF. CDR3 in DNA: TGTGCCAGCAGTGAAAGGTGGGGGGGGCAGAGCGAGCAGTACTTC.

The CDR3 DNA reads TGTGCCAGCAGCCAAAGGTCCAGGAACACTGAAGCTTTCTTT. Protein product: CASSQRSRNTEAFF. This sequence joins TRBV7-2 and TRBJ1-1; D is uncertain. With 5 bases removed from V and 1 base from J, the gap between germline ends came to 11 bases. The CDR3 is 14 residues long. Germline CDR1 and CDR2: SGHTA and FQGNSA.

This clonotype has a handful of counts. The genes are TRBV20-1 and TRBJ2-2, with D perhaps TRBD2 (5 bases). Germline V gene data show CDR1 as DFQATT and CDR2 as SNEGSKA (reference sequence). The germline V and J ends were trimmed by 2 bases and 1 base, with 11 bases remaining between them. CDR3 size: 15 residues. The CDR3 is CSARLGSVNTGELFF. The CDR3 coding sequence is TGCAGTGCTAGATTGGGGAGTGTGAACACCGGGGAGCTGTTTTTT.

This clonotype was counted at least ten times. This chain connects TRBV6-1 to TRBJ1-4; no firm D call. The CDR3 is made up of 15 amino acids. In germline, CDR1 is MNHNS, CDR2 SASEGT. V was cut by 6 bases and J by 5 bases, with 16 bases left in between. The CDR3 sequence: CASRPKVGGNEKLFF. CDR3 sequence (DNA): TGTGCCAGCAGACCAAAGGTCGGAGGCAATGAAAAACTGTTTTTT.

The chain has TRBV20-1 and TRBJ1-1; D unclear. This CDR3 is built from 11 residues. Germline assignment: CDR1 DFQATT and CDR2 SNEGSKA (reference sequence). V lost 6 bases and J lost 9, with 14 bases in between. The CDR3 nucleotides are TGCAGTGCCGCCGGAAACTTTAAAGCTTTCTTT. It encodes CSAAGNFKAFF.

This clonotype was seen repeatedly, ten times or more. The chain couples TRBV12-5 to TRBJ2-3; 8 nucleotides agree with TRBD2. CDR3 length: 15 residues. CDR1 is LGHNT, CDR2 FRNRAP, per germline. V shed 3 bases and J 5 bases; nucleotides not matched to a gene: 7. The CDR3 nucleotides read TGTGCTAGTGGTTTCCGAGCGGGGGTCAGAGATACGCAGTATTTT. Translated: CASGFRAGVRDTQYF.

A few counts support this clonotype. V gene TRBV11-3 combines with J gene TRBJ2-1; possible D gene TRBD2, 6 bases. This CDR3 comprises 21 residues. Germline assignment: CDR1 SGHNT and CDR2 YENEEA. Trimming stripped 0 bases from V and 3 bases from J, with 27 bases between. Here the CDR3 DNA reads TGTGCCAGCAGCTTAGACCACCATCCCGGGACCCCCTGGGGGGTCTACAATGAGCAGTTCTTC. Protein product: CASSLDHHPGTPWGVYNEQFF.

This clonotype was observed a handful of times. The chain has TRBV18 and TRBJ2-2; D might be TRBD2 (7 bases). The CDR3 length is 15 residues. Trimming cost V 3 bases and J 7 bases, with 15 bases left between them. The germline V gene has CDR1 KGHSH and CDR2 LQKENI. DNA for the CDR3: TGTGCCAGCTCACCCTTGTCAGCGGGACACGGGGAGCTGTTTTTT. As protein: CASSPLSAGHGELFF.